A single sample gave rise to the 28 T cell receptor beta chains below, sequenced in a study of T-cell reconstitution after alpha-beta-depleted transplantation in children. Unique molecular identifiers tagged the TCRbeta library. TCRdb re-called the PCR reads through MiXCR, storing one row per CDR3 protein. The profile shows 250,000 to 350,000 distinct CDR3 sequences, more than 8% of them singletons. The source material was PBMCs from the stem cell graft donor, sampled from the stem cell graft. The receptors stem from a human donor who donated a stem cell graft to a child with SCID.

In its sample, this clonotype was seen many times. This chain links TRBV5-1 with TRBJ2-2; no clear D gene. Trimming left V 0 bases short and J 3 bases short, with 9 bases between. The CDR3 sequence is 15 residues long. Per the germline V gene, CDR1 is SGHRS and CDR2 is YFSETQ. The CDR3 nucleotides are TGCGCCAGCAGCTTGGGAGTTCCAGACACCGGGGAGCTGTTTTTT. Its translation is CASSLGVPDTGELFF.

The chain is built from TRBV9 and TRBJ1-2; unclear D gene. The length of the CDR3 is 11 residues. The germline V and J ends were trimmed by 3 bases and 6 bases, with 6 bases remaining between them. The germline V gene encodes CDR1 SGDLS and CDR2 YYNGEE. The CDR3 here is CASSGRNGYTF. The CDR3 bases are TGTGCCAGCAGCGGGAGAAATGGCTACACCTTC.

There are a few counts of this clonotype. This sequence joins TRBV2 and TRBJ2-1; 8 bases match TRBD1. With 5 bases clipped from V and 3 bases from J, the junction kept 9 bases outside the gene matches. This CDR3 contains 16 residues. CDR1 and CDR2 from the germline V gene are SNHLY and FYNNEI. CDR3: CASSNDRGNVYNEQFF. As DNA, the CDR3 is TGTGCCAGCAGTAACGACAGGGGAAATGTCTACAATGAGCAGTTCTTC.

Only a few counts were recorded for this clonotype. The chain is built from TRBV10-3 and TRBJ1-1; D not resolved. V lost 3 bases and J lost 1, with 6 bases in between. From germline, CDR1 is ENHRY and CDR2 SYGVKD. The CDR3 spans 13 residues. Here the CDR3 DNA reads TGTGCCATCAGTGATGGTCCGAACACTGAAGCTTTCTTT. Encoded protein: CAISDGPNTEAFF.

This clonotype was seen many times. The V and J genes are TRBV6-1 and TRBJ2-6; 9 bases fit TRBD2. Germline V lookup: CDR1 MNHNS, CDR2 SASEGT. Trimming cost V 10 bases and J 1 base; bases outside gene matches: 5. CDR3 length: 15 amino acids. CDR3 protein: CATAGGQSGANVLTF. The CDR3 DNA reads TGTGCCACCGCGGGGGGGCAGTCTGGGGCCAACGTCCTGACTTTC.

This clonotype was counted only a few times. The genes are TRBV7-9 and TRBJ1-5; 8 bases are shared with TRBD1. CDR3 length: 14 amino acids. Germline V lookup: CDR1 SEHNR, CDR2 FQNEAQ (reference sequence). Losses at the gene ends were 7 bases for V and 7 bases for J; bases not matched to a gene: 9. CDR3 sequence: CASTIGQGGQPQHF. DNA for the CDR3: TGTGCCAGCACCATAGGACAGGGTGGCCAGCCCCAGCATTTT.

This clonotype showed up just a few times. The rearrangement links TRBV4-1 to TRBJ1-1; D is possibly TRBD1 (5 bases). In germline, CDR1 is MGHRA, CDR2 YSYEKL. The CDR3 is made up of 15 amino acids. The V gene lost 0 bases and the J gene lost 3 bases, with 11 bases spanning the gap. CDR3 in DNA: TGCGCCAGCAGCCAAGATTTCAGGGAGGACACTGAAGCTTTCTTT. Its translation: CASSQDFREDTEAFF.

This clonotype occurred many times. V is TRBV5-1 and J is TRBJ2-1; the D is unclear. V was clipped by 0 bases and J by 11 bases, with 12 bases between them. There are 13 residues in the CDR3. CDR1 and CDR2 (germline): SGHRS, YFSETQ. CDR3 DNA: TGCGCCAGCAGCTTGGTTCTTAGTGGTCAGCAGTTCTTC. It encodes CASSLVLSGQQFF. The full variable domain, rest sourced from reference TRBV5-1 and TRBJ2-1, is KAGVTQTPRYLIKTRGQQVTLSCSPISGHRSVSWYQQTPGQGLQFLFEYFSETQRNKGNFPGRFSGRQFSNSRSEMNVSTLELGDSALYLCASSLVLSGQQFFGPGTRLTVL.

This clonotype was counted at least ten times. The rearrangement joins TRBV4-1 to TRBJ2-7, with D unclear. Germline loops: CDR1 MGHRA, CDR2 YSYEKL. Trimming shortened V by 0 bases and J by 5 bases, and 11 bases separated the two germline ends. The CDR3 spans 14 residues. CDR3 region: CASSQDRTLHEQYF. The CDR3 coding sequence is TGCGCCAGCAGCCAAGATCGGACCCTCCACGAGCAGTACTTC.

This clonotype was picked up a small number of times. One end of the junction is discordant with germline, which a read error may explain. The chain employs TRBV7-7 and TRBJ2-1; D call uncertain. The length of the CDR3 is 14 residues. Germline CDR1 reads SSHAT; CDR2 reads FNYEAQ (reference sequence). CDR3 protein: CASSPSMGYNEQFF. CDR3 nucleotides: TGTGCTAGCAGCCCGAGCATGGGATACAATGAGCAGTTCTTC.

This clonotype has a count of ten or more. The chain has TRBV6-1 and TRBJ2-5; 10 bases are shared with TRBD2. This CDR3 has 15 amino acids. Germline-derived CDR1 and CDR2 are MNHNS and SASEGT. V lost 10 bases and J lost 4; bases outside the gene matches: 12. Here the CDR3 reads CATSRGTSDIETQYF. For the CDR3, the DNA is TGTGCCACCTCTCGGGGGACTAGCGATATAGAGACCCAGTACTTC.

V is TRBV20-1 and J is TRBJ1-5; 9 nucleotides line up with TRBD1. Germline V gives CDR1 DFQATT, CDR2 SNEGSKA (reference sequence). This CDR3 has 15 residues. V lost 6 bases and J lost 2; bases outside the gene matches: 8. For the CDR3, the DNA is TGCAGTGCCTACGGGACAGGGCGTCGCAATCAGCCCCAGCATTTT. This codes for CSAYGTGRRNQPQHF.

This clonotype was detected many times. The rearrangement uses TRBV11-2 and TRBJ1-1; no firm D call. The CDR3 has 15 residues. The V end was cut by 2 bases, the J end by 3 bases, with 13 bases between. The V gene's germline CDR1 is SGHAT and CDR2 FQNNGV. The chain's CDR3 is CASSLLGRRDTEAFF. CDR3 DNA sequence: TGTGCCAGCAGCTTATTGGGCAGGAGGGACACTGAAGCTTTCTTT.

The rearrangement uses TRBV12-3 or TRBV12-4 and TRBJ2-1; D remains unclear. Trimming shortened V by 1 base and J by 6 bases, and 13 bases separated the two germline ends. The CDR3 has 15 amino acids. The CDR3 loop is CASSLGIPQANEQFF. The CDR3 bases are TGTGCCAGCAGTTTAGGTATACCCCAGGCCAATGAGCAGTTCTTC.

This chain connects TRBV6-5 to TRBJ2-7; no firm D call. This CDR3 is 14 amino acids long. Looked up from germline, CDR1 is MNHEY and CDR2 is SVGAGI. Trimming cost V 1 base and J 2 bases, with 9 bases left between them. The CDR3 DNA reads as TGTGCCAGCAGTTACTTGGACCGAGCCTACGAGCAGTACTTC. Its translation is CASSYLDRAYEQYF.

The table lists this clonotype with a few counts. The gene calls are TRBV20-1 and TRBJ2-1, with a weak D call TRBD2 (7 bases). CDR1 and CDR2 (germline): DFQATT, SNEGSKA (reference sequence). Trimming shortened V by 3 bases and J by 6 bases, and 12 bases separated the two germline ends. This CDR3 is built from 13 residues. DNA of the CDR3: TGCAGTGCTAGCGGGGGGCCCTCCAATGAGCAGTTCTTC. Residues: CSASGGPSNEQFF.

The gene calls are TRBV20-1 and TRBJ1-3, with 8 nucleotides matching TRBD1. The germline V gene encodes CDR1 DFQATT and CDR2 SNEGSKA (reference sequence). This CDR3 is built from 15 residues. Trimming removed 6 bases from V and 3 bases from J; junction bases left unmatched: 10. CDR3 in DNA: TGCAGTGCGGATCCAGGGGGCGTTTTTGGAAACACCATATATTTT. Its translation: CSADPGGVFGNTIYF.

This clonotype was recorded a few times. The chain combines TRBV11-2 with TRBJ2-1; maybe TRBD1 (5 bases). V lost 5 bases, J lost 6 bases, and 14 bases lay in between. The CDR3 length is 14 residues. Germline CDR1 reads SGHAT; CDR2 reads FQNNGV. In DNA, the CDR3 is TGTGCCAGCAGCCCCCACGAACAGGTCAATGAGCAGTTCTTC. Its translation: CASSPHEQVNEQFF.

The chain is built from TRBV12-3 or TRBV12-4 and TRBJ2-3; 9 bases map to TRBD1. J was trimmed by 4 bases and V by 7 bases; bases with no gene match: 9. The CDR3 has 15 amino acids. The CDR3 DNA reads as TGTGCCAGCACCCTAACCGGACAGGGGTCAGATACGCAGTATTTT. Amino acids: CASTLTGQGSDTQYF.

At least ten counts were recorded for this clonotype. The chain carries TRBV7-9 and TRBJ1-1; D is unresolved. The CDR3 covers 13 residues. Trimming left V 1 base short and J 3 bases short, with 6 bases between. CDR1 and CDR2 (germline): SEHNR, FQNEAQ (reference sequence). CDR3 sequence (DNA): TGTGCCAGCAGCTTAGGTGGGGACACTGAAGCTTTCTTT. This translates into CASSLGGDTEAFF.

This clonotype showed up many times. The chain links TRBV5-1 to TRBJ2-2; unclear D gene. The V end lost 2 bases, the J end lost 8 bases, and 10 bases lay between the germline ends. CDR1 SGHRS and CDR2 YFSETQ come from the germline V gene. The CDR3 sequence is 13 residues long. The CDR3, as DNA: TGCGCCAGCAGCTTAGGCCCTGCAGGGGAGCTGTTTTTT. As protein: CASSLGPAGELFF.

This clonotype showed up just a few times. The chain links TRBV6-1 to TRBJ1-5; 7 positions agree with TRBD1. CDR3 length: 14 amino acids. The junction had 10 bases not matched to a gene; V was cut back by 7 bases and J by 7 bases. CDR1 MNHNS and CDR2 SASEGT come from the germline V gene. The DNA for the CDR3 is TGTGCCAGCACCACCAGGGGGGGGGACCAGCCCCAGCATTTT. Its translation is CASTTRGGDQPQHF.

In its sample, this clonotype was seen a few times. This chain connects TRBV12-3 or TRBV12-4 to TRBJ1-1, with TRBD1 identical over 9 bases. The CDR3 is 18 residues long. J gave up 5 bases and V 6 bases, and 19 bases lay outside the gene matches. CDR3 bases: TGTGCCAGCAGCTCACCCCGCGGGACAGGGAAAGGGGGAACTGAAGCTTTCTTT. It specifies CASSSPRGTGKGGTEAFF.

This clonotype was seen at least ten times. The rearrangement uses TRBV5-1 and TRBJ2-3; D is perhaps TRBD2 (6 bases). The CDR3 has 15 amino acids. Germline V gives CDR1 SGHRS, CDR2 YFSETQ. Trimming left V 0 bases short and J 8 bases short, with 16 bases between. The CDR3 DNA is TGCGCCAGCAGCTTGGCCATCGACTACGGGGGTACGCAGTATTTT. Its translation is CASSLAIDYGGTQYF.

This clonotype has just a few counts. The chain couples TRBV20-1 to TRBJ2-1; D is undetermined. The CDR3 runs to 13 residues. Per the germline V gene, CDR1 is DFQATT and CDR2 is SNEGSKA (reference sequence). V was cut by 7 bases and J by 4 bases, with 14 bases left in between. CDR3 sequence reads: CSGKSVVYNEQFF. In DNA form, the CDR3 reads TGCAGTGGAAAGAGTGTGGTTTACAATGAGCAGTTCTTC.

This clonotype was observed a few times. The rearrangement uses TRBV7-9 and TRBJ2-1; a possible D gene is TRBD2 (5 bases). Germline values: CDR1 SEHNR, CDR2 FQNEAQ (reference sequence). V lost 2 bases to trimming and J lost 8 bases, with 16 bases between them. The CDR3 runs 15 residues. CDR3 coding DNA: TGTGCCAGCAGCTTATTAGTAGCGACATCTGATGAGCAGTTCTTC. It codes for CASSLLVATSDEQFF. The full variable domain, completed using reference TRBV7-9 and TRBJ2-1, is DTGVSQNPRHKITKRGQNVTFRCDPISEHNRLYWYRQTLGQGPEFLTYFQNEAQLEKSRLLSDRFSAERPKGSFSTLEIQRTEQGDSAMYLCASSLLVATSDEQFFGPGTRLTVL.

This clonotype was counted ten times or more. This chain links TRBV20-1 with TRBJ2-7; 13 bases are a match to TRBD2. V shed 6 bases and J 4 bases; nucleotides not matched to a gene: 6. This CDR3 contains 14 residues. The germline CDR1 and CDR2 sequences are DFQATT and SNEGSKA (reference sequence). CDR3 coding DNA: TGCAGTGCAACGGGACTAGCGGGGACTTACGAGCAGTACTTC. Encoded protein: CSATGLAGTYEQYF.

This clonotype was counted between two and nine times. DNA for the CDR3: TGTGCCAGCAGCCGAGCGGAGGAAGCTTTCTTT. Translated, it gives CASSRAEEAFF. The rearrangement uses TRBV5-6 and TRBJ1-1, with unresolved D. Deletions cut 4 bases from V and 8 bases from J, with 9 bases between. CDR3 length equals 11 residues. Germline V gene data show CDR1 as SGHDT and CDR2 as YYEEEE.